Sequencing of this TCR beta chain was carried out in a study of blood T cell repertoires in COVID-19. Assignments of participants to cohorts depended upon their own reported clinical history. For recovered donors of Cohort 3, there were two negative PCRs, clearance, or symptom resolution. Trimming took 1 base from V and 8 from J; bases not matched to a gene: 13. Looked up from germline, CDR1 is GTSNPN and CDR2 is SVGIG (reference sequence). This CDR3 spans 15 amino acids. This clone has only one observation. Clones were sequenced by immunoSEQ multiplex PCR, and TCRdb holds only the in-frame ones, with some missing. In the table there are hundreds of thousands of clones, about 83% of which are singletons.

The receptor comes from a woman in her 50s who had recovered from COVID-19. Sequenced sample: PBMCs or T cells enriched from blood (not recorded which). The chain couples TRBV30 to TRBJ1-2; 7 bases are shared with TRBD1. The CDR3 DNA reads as TGTGCCTGGAGTGCCGTGACAGGGATTCATGGGGGCTACACCTTC. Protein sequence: CAWSAVTGIHGGYTF. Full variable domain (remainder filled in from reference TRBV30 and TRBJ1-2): SQTIHQWPATLVQPVGSPLSLECTVEGTSNPNLYWYRQAAGRGLQLLFYSVGIGQISSEVPQNLSASRPQDRQFILSSKKLLLSDSGFYLCAWSAVTGIHGGYTFGSGTRLTVV.